This TCR beta chain originates from a study of CD8+CD57+ T cells in acquired aplastic anemia. Study summary: An average of 3.2 ug of DNA was obtained from sorted CD4+ and CD8+ cells. Whole-study results and caveats: Found in both controls and patients were around 29 CD8+ CDR3 sequences.

Note on this clonotype: Antigen unknown.

Germline loops: CDR1 SNHLY, CDR2 FYNNEI. The CDR3 extends over 14 amino acids. The V gene lost 5 bases and the J gene lost 9 bases, with 17 bases spanning the gap. TCR beta VDJ combinations and CDR3 sequences were profiled from genomic DNA. TCRdb re-called the reads with MiXCR, one entry per CDR3 protein. The repertoire holds around 500,000 distinct CDR3 sequences, with less than 35% as singletons. The patients chosen for sequencing had shown expansion of CD8+CD57+ cells (detected by flow cytometry). With no exception, the patients had severe acquired aplastic anemia. Sequencing was carried out using sorted CD4+, CD8+, or CD8+CD57+ T cells (not recorded which) from PBMCs. V is TRBV2 and J is TRBJ1-3; no clear D gene. This TCR was sampled from a human donor with aplastic anemia. DNA for the CDR3: TGTGCCAGCAGTTTAGGCGGAGACCTACGCACCATATATTTT. It is translated as CASSLGGDLRTIYF.